This T cell receptor beta chain was captured by sequencing in a study of cytomegalovirus exposure and HLA in healthy donors. Across the study: A previous analysis identified 100 million or so unique TCR beta sequences derived from 180 million or so T cells.

Study results and caveats: According to an earlier analysis, most TCR beta V segments yielded productive rearrangements about 87% or about 30% of the time.

In regard to this clone: What it binds is unknown.

13 Jbeta primers and 60 Vbeta primers were used for the PCR. Libraries were prepared by immunoSEQ multiplex PCR; TCRdb keeps only in-frame clonotypes and omits some of them. This table has about 130,000 clones, roughly 75% appearing once. This receptor was identified in a man aged 30 to 45 in good health and CMV-seronegative. Sequenced input: PBMCs.

The CDR3 bases are TGTGCCAGCAGTTTCCTAGAGTCTGGTGAGCAGTTCTTC. Residues: CASSFLESGEQFF. J is TRBJ2-1 and V is TRBV28; D uncertain. The length of the CDR3 is 13 residues. V lost 3 bases to trimming and J lost 9 bases, with 12 bases between them. CDR1 is MDHEN, CDR2 SYDVKM, per germline.